This TCR beta chain originates from a study of radiotherapy plus CTLA-4 blockade in lung cancer. Focal radiation with ipilimumab CTLA-4 blockade was given to patients with chemo-refractory metastatic non-small-cell lung cancer. With regard to this clone: Its antigen is not identified.

Points from the study as a whole: With interferon-beta, early dynamics of blood T cell clones were reported to best predict response. Blood TCR clones of tumor origin expanded after radiotherapy plus ipilimumab.

CDR1 is MNHEY and CDR2 is SVGAGI in the germline V gene. The CDR3 runs to 14 residues. With V trimmed by 5 bases and J by 7 bases, 4 bases remained unmatched. Sequenced by immunoSEQ multiplex PCR; TCRdb stores in-frame clones only, minus some. The repertoire holds about 98,000 clones, with 80% to 85% as singletons. Material: peripheral blood, obtained from a patient treated with radiotherapy plus ipilimumab. The TCR comes from a human donor with non-small cell lung cancer who had a partial response to radiotherapy plus ipilimumab. The chain is built from TRBV6-5 and TRBJ2-1; the match to TRBD2 covers 11 bases. The CDR3 sequence: CASSTSGRVNEQFF. DNA for the CDR3: TGTGCCAGCAGTACTAGCGGGAGAGTTAATGAGCAGTTCTTC.